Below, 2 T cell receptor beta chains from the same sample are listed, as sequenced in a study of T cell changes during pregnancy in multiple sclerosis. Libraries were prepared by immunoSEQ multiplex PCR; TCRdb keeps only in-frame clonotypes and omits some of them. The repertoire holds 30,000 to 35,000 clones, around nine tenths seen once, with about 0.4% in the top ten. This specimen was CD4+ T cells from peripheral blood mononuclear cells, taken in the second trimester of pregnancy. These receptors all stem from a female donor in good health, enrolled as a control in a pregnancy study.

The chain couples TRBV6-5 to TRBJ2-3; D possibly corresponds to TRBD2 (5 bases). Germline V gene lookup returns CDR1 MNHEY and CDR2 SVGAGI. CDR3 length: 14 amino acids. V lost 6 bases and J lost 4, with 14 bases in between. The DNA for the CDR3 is TGTGCCAGCAGCTACAACGGGAAAGCAGATACGCAGTATTTT. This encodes CASSYNGKADTQYF.

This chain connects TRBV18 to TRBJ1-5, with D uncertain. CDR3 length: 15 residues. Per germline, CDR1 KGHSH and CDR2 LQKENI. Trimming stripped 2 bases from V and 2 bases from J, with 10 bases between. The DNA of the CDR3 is TGTGCCAGCTCACCAACTCTTGGGCGCAATCAGCCCCAGCATTTT. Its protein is CASSPTLGRNQPQHF.